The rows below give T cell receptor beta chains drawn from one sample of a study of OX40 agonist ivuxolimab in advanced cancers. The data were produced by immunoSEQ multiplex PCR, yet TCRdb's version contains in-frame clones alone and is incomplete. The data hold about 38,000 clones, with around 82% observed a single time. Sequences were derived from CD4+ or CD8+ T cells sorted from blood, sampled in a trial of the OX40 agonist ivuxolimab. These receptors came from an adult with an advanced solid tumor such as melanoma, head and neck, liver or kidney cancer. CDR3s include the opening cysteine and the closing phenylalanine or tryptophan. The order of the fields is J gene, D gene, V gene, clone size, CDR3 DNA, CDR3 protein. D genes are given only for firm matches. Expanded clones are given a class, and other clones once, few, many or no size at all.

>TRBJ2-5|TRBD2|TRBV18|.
TGTGCCAGCTCACTGGGGACTAGCGGGAGGATTCGGGAGACCCAGTACTTC
CASSLGTSGRIRETQYF
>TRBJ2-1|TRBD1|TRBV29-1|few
TGCAGCGTTGACGGGACAGGGCTCTACAATGAGCAGTTCTTC
CSVDGTGLYNEQFF
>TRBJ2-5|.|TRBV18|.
TGTGCCAGCTCACCGTACCAAGAGACCCAGTACTTC
CASSPYQETQYF
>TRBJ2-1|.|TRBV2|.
TGTGCCAGCAGTGGGCTCCGGGCTTCCCCTAATGAGCAGTTCTTC
CASSGLRASPNEQFF
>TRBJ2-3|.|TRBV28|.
TGTGCCAGCAGTTCTTGGGACTCGGCCGGAAATACGCAGTATTTT
CASSSWDSAGNTQYF
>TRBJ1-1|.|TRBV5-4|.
TGTGCCAGCAGCTCGGAAACTTGGGAGACTGAAGCTTTCTTT
CASSSETWETEAFF
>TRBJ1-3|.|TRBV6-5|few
TGTGCCAGCAGTTCCGTGGGAAACACCATATATTTT
CASSSVGNTIYF
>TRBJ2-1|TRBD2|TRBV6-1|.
TGTGCCAGCAGTGGCCCGGGACTAGCCTACAATGAGCAGTTCTTC
CASSGPGLAYNEQFF
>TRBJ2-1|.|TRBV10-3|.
TGTGCCGCATCAAAGGAGGGCGGGCGAGGGGGGCAGTTCTTC
CAASKEGGRGGQFF
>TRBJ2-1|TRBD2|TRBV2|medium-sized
TGTGCCAGTCGCCAACTAGCGGGAATCAATGAGCAGTTCTTC
CASRQLAGINEQFF
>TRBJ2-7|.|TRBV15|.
TGTGCCACCAGCAGCAAGACGGCCTACGAGCAGTACTTC
CATSSKTAYEQYF
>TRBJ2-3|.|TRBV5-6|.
TGTGCCAGCAGCTTTGCGGCGGGAGATACGCAGTATTTT
CASSFAAGDTQYF
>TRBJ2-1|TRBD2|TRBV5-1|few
TGCGCCAGCAGCTTGGTACTAGCGGGGGGCCCCGGTGAGCAGTTCTTC
CASSLVLAGGPGEQFF
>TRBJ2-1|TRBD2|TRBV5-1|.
TGCGCCAGCAGCGAGCGGGTGTCTAGCGGCTCCTACAATGAGCAGTTCTTC
CASSERVSSGSYNEQFF
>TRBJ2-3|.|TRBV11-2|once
TGTGCCAGCAGCTTAGGGCAGGTACTAACCGTAAGGTCAGATACGCAGTATTTT
CASSLGQVLTVRSDTQYF
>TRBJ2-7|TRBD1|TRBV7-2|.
TGTGCCAGCAGTCGTCAGGGGGCTACCTCCTACGAGCAGTACTTC
CASSRQGATSYEQYF
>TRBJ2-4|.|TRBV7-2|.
TGTGCCAGCAGCACCCTGGGTAGGGGCGGAAACATTCAGTACTTC
CASSTLGRGGNIQYF
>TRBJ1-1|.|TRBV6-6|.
TGTGCCAGCAGCCGACTCATGAACACTGAAGCTTTCTTT
CASSRLMNTEAFF
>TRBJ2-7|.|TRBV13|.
TGTGCCAGCAGCTTTGGGTCTCCAGGGTCCTACGAGCAGTACTTC
CASSFGSPGSYEQYF
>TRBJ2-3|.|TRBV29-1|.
TGCAGCGTTGTTGGACATCCGATAGGGGCAGATACGCAGTATTTT
CSVVGHPIGADTQYF
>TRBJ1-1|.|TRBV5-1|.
TGCGCCAGCAGCTTGGCGAGCTCAGGGACGGGCACTGAAGCTTTCTTT
CASSLASSGTGTEAFF
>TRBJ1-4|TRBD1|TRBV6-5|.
TGTGCCAGCAGTTACCGGGACAGGACCGAAAAACTGTTTTTT
CASSYRDRTEKLFF
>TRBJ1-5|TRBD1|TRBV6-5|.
TGTGCCAGCAGTTACACGGGACAGCCGAATCAGCCCCAGCATTTT
CASSYTGQPNQPQHF
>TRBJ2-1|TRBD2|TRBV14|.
TGTGCCAGCACCCCACTCGGCGGGAGGAGCAATGAGCAGTTCTTC
CASTPLGGRSNEQFF
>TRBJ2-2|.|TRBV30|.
TGTGCCTGGAGCGCCCTCCCCGTGTCATCCACCGGGGAGCTGTTTTTT
CAWSALPVSSTGELFF
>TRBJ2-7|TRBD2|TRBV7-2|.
TGTGCCAGCAGCCCCTACAGCGGGAGTGGTTCCTACGAGCAGTACTTC
CASSPYSGSGSYEQYF
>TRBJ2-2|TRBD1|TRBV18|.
TGTGCCAGCTCACCAATTGGTACAGGGGACACCGGGGAGCTGTTTTTT
CASSPIGTGDTGELFF
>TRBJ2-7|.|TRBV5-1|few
TGCGCCAGCAGCAAGGACACCGGAGTCTTAGAGCAGTACTTC
CASSKDTGVLEQYF
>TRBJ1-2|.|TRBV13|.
TGTGCCAGCAGCTTAGAGTCCTCAGCTAACTATGGCTACACCTTC
CASSLESSANYGYTF
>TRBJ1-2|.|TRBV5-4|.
TGTGCCAGCAGCTTGGTCGGGGGAAATGGCTACACCTTC
CASSLVGGNGYTF
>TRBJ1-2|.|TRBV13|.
TGTGCCAGCAGCAACTTCCGGGACCTTTTCTATGGCGGCTACACCTTC
CASSNFRDLFYGGYTF
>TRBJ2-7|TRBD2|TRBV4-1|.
TGCGCCAGCAGCCGTTTCGGGACTAGCAGATCCTACGAGCAGTACTTC
CASSRFGTSRSYEQYF
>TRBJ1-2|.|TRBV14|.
TGTGCCAGCAGCCAATTCATGGACGGAAATGGCTACACCTTC
CASSQFMDGNGYTF
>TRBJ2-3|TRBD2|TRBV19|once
TGTGCCAGCGCGGCTCGGGGGGTCACAGATACGCAGTATTTT
CASAARGVTDTQYF
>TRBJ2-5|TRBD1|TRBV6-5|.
TGTGCCAGCAGTCGCGACAGGGGAGAGACCCAGTACTTC
CASSRDRGETQYF
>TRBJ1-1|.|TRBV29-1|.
TGCAGCGTCTTCGGACGGCGGAACACTGAAGCTTTCTTT
CSVFGRRNTEAFF
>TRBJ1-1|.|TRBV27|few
TGTGCCAGCAGTTTGACACTGAACACTGAAGCTTTCTTT
CASSLTLNTEAFF
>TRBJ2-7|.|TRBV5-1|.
TGCGCCAGCAGCTTGGGGGACATCTCCTACGAGCAGTACTTC
CASSLGDISYEQYF
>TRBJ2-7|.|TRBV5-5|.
TGTGCCAGCAGTTTGGACCCCGGGGCACTCTACGAGCAGTACTTC
CASSLDPGALYEQYF
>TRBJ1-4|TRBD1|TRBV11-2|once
TGTGCCAGCAGCTCAAACAGGGGGCGAGGTGAAAAACTGTTTTTT
CASSSNRGRGEKLFF
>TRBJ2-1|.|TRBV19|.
TGTGCCAGTAGTACCCAGCTGTTTGAGCAGTTCTTC
CASSTQLFEQFF
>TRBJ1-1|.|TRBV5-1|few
TGCGCCAGCAGCTTGTCGGCGGTTAACACTGAAGCTTTCTTT
CASSLSAVNTEAFF
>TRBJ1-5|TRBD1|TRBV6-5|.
TGTGCCAGCAGTTCATCGGACAGGGAGGGTCAGCCCCAGCATTTT
CASSSSDREGQPQHF
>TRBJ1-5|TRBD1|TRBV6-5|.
TGTGCCGGCAGGGGGCCGGAGGGTCAGCCCCAGCATTTT
CAGRGPEGQPQHF
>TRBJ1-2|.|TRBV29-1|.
TGCAGCGTAAGGACGGAGTATGGCTACACCTTC
CSVRTEYGYTF
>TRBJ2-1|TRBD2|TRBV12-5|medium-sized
TGTGCTAGTACAATTCCGGGACTAGCGGAGTTAAATGAGCAGTTCTTC
CASTIPGLAELNEQFF
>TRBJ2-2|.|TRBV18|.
TGTGCCAGCTCAGCTGGGAACACCGGGGAGCTGTTTTTT
CASSAGNTGELFF
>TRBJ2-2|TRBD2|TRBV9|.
TGTGCCAGCAGCGTGTCAGCGGGAACGAACACCGGGGAGCTGTTTTTT
CASSVSAGTNTGELFF
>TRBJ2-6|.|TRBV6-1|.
TGTGCCAGCAGTGAAGCGAGCTTATCTGGGGCCAACGTCCTGACTTTC
CASSEASLSGANVLTF
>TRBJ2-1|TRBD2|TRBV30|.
TGTGCCTGGAGTACCGGGACTAGTAGATTCTTC
CAWSTGTSRFF
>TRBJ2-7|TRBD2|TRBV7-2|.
TGTGCCAGCAGATTTAGCGGGAGTGCCGAGCAGTACTTC
CASRFSGSAEQYF
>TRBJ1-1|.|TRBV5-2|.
TGCGCCAGCAGCCAGTTCCCAGGGTACACTGAAGCTTTCTTT
CASSQFPGYTEAFF
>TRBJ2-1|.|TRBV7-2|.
TGTGCCAGCAGCTTAGGGCGGTCGGAGTACAATGAGCAGTTCTTC
CASSLGRSEYNEQFF
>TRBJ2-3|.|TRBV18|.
TGTGCCAGCTCAACTACCGGGACGGGCAGCACAGATACGCAGTATTTT
CASSTTGTGSTDTQYF
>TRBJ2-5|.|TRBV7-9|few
TGTGCCAGCAACGCGCGAGGAACGGAGACCCAGTACTTC
CASNARGTETQYF
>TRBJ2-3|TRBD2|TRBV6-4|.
TGTGCCAGCACCCTCGTAGCGGGGAACACAGATACGCAGTATTTT
CASTLVAGNTDTQYF
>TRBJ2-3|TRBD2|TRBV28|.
TGTGCCAGCAGTTTGTACGCTAGCGGGATCACAGATACGCAGTATTTT
CASSLYASGITDTQYF
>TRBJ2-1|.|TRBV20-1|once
TGCAGTCCATTAGCTGCTGAGCAGTTCTTC
CSPLAAEQFF
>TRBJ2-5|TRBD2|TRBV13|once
TGTGCCAGCAGCTTAGGACTTCTTCGCGGGAGGGTCCAAGAGACCCAGTACTTC
CASSLGLLRGRVQETQYF
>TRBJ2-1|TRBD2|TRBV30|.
TGTGCCTGGAGCGACGGACTAGCGGGACGTACGACGTTCTTC
CAWSDGLAGRTTFF